This is a list of T cell receptor beta chains from one sample in a study of CXCR3-negative and CXCR3-positive naive CD8 T cells. TCRdb derives one entry per CDR3 protein from the 5' RACE reads, leaving out DNA. The listing contains about 45,000 distinct CDR3 sequences. The specimen sequenced was naive CXCR3- CD8+ T cells from blood. The receptors here all came from a human donor in good health. Some clones in this sample may be carry-over from other donors' samples. Each CDR3 is given with its conserved first and last residue.

J gene,V gene,CDR3 protein
TRBJ2-7,TRBV10-3,CAISAGGTAEQYF
TRBJ2-5,TRBV30,CAWKVSLSETQYF
TRBJ1-1,TRBV10-2,CASTEGPDTEAFF
TRBJ2-1,TRBV10-3,CAISPTGPEQFF
TRBJ2-5,TRBV10-3,CAISVGETQYF
TRBJ1-1,TRBV28,CASIKRKMNTEAFF
TRBJ2-3,TRBV5-5,CASSSVPGQSTDTQYF
TRBJ2-3,TRBV6-2/TRBV6-3,CASWGADTQYF
TRBJ2-7,TRBV2,CASSDGERSSYEQYF
TRBJ1-1,TRBV29-1,CSVEDLMAEAFF
TRBJ1-6,TRBV9,CASRGTPPDSPLHF
TRBJ1-1,TRBV29-1,CSVEGGGTEAFF
TRBJ2-7,TRBV12-3/TRBV12-4,CASSPGTTYEQCF
TRBJ2-5,TRBV9,CASSGEDRYQETQYF
TRBJ1-1,TRBV19,CASSLTGLHEAFF
TRBJ2-1,TRBV5-1,CASSGWTNEGSSYNEQFF
TRBJ2-7,TRBV12-3/TRBV12-4,CASTGDSYEQYF
TRBJ2-1,TRBV12-3/TRBV12-4,CASSLLTPSSYNEQFF
TRBJ2-7,TRBV19,CASRAGTGAYEQYF
TRBJ2-1,TRBV6-4,CASSDGTWGSYNEQFF
TRBJ2-2,TRBV27,CASSFFQGHDTGELFF
TRBJ2-7,TRBV5-1,CASSWTGAYGEQYF
TRBJ1-4,TRBV28,CASSAQDRGREKLFF
TRBJ2-2,TRBV6-4,CASSASGDTGELFF
TRBJ2-7,TRBV6-2/TRBV6-3,CASTERQGPSYEQYF
TRBJ2-3,TRBV6-2/TRBV6-3,CASSYSNSEQISTDTQYF
TRBJ2-1,TRBV20-1,CSAGRFPQGDNEQFF
TRBJ2-1,TRBV7-6,CASSPVSAYNEQFF
TRBJ2-1,TRBV6-1,CASSGNQGYNEQFF
TRBJ2-7,TRBV14,CASSQMQGSGSEQYF
TRBJ2-7,TRBV10-3,CAIGGDREPYEQYF
TRBJ2-1,TRBV20-1,CSATGVRGVEQFF
TRBJ1-4,TRBV7-2,CASSPPSSRLGNEKLFF
TRBJ1-1,TRBV7-9,CASSAASDTEAFF
TRBJ1-5,TRBV10-2,CASSGGIYSNQPQHF
TRBJ2-5,TRBV7-2,CASSFALAGGEYQETQYF
TRBJ1-1,TRBV5-1,CASSSPRGRMNTEAFF
TRBJ2-5,TRBV12-3/TRBV12-4,CASSFHPRHETQETQYF
TRBJ2-2,TRBV28,CASRRWRTSGQGGSGELFF
TRBJ2-6,TRBV11-1,CASSLDSDSGANVLTF
TRBJ1-1,TRBV19,CASSIGDRGSTEAFF
TRBJ2-7,TRBV28,CASSPPHGEQYF
TRBJ2-3,TRBV6-5,CASSNQTDTQYF
TRBJ2-7,TRBV29-1,CSVRDISSYEQYF
TRBJ2-5,TRBV28,CASSPGLAEDQETQYF
TRBJ1-1,TRBV12-3/TRBV12-4,CASSSTGMNTEAFF
TRBJ1-1,TRBV29-1,CSVERGRVGEAFF
TRBJ1-5,TRBV4-1,CASSQYDSQDSNQPQHF
TRBJ2-5,TRBV28,CASSLAPGARQETQYF
TRBJ2-7,TRBV4-1,CASSQGNPYYEQYF
TRBJ2-1,TRBV20-1,CSASQGAFDEQFF
TRBJ2-1,TRBV4-2,CASSQDPQWEQFF
TRBJ2-5,TRBV25-1,CASSEKVAGQETQYF